This TCR beta chain comes out of a study of T cells in Graves' hyperthyroidism and ophthalmopathy. Trimming shortened V by 3 bases and J by 5 bases, and 17 bases separated the two germline ends. The V gene's germline CDR1 is DFQATT and CDR2 SNEGSKA (reference sequence). The CDR3 spans 14 residues. The CDR3 regions of TCR beta were amplified from RNA transcripts. The HTBI primer set served for first-round RT-PCR of the TCR CDR3. One entry per CDR3 protein results from TCRdb running MiXCR on the multiplex PCR reads. The table records about 760,000 distinct CDR3 sequences, over 35% of them present only once. In the case of this clonotype: Its antigen remains unknown.

General observations from the study: Separation of ophthalmopathy from stable hyperthyroidism was achieved by a 13 V-J model.

Sequencing used blood. The sequence came from a woman aged 35 to 49 with Graves' hyperthyroidism. The chain is built from TRBV20-1 and TRBJ2-7; D tentatively fits TRBD1 or TRBD2 (5 bases each). CDR3 nucleotides: TGCAGTGCTAGCCCCGGGACGGGGTCCCACGAGCAGTACTTC. Translating it yields CSASPGTGSHEQYF.